This T cell receptor (beta chain) was retrieved from a study of cytomegalovirus exposure and HLA in healthy donors. Across the study: Genotyping showed 81% of roughly 390 donors falling in the Caucasian-associated ancestry cluster.

The CDR3 is made up of 14 amino acids. Germline values: CDR1 MNHEY, CDR2 SVGAGI. Trimming cost V 7 bases and J 4 bases, with 16 bases left between them. PCR was performed using 60 Vbeta and 13 Jbeta primers. Assay: immunoSEQ multiplex PCR; the TCRdb copy retains only in-frame clones and omits some. Of under 150,000 clones listed, over 65% are singletons. This sequence joins TRBV6-5 and TRBJ1-2, with D hard to call. The TCR sequence derives from a woman in her late teens or twenties in good health and CMV-seronegative. Sequencing was performed on PBMCs. CDR3 protein: CASKPPRDRYGYTF. The CDR3 DNA is TGTGCCAGCAAGCCCCCGAGAGATCGCTATGGCTACACCTTC.